These 10 T cell receptor beta chains were sequenced from one sample in a study of blood T cell repertoires in COVID-19. Profiled with immunoSEQ multiplex PCR; TCRdb holds only in-frame clones, not every one. The data show about 40,000 clones, 87% seen once. The sample comprised peripheral blood. These receptors were taken from a woman older than 75 with active COVID-19.

The chain is built from TRBV2 and TRBJ2-1, with 8 bases aligning to TRBD1. The germline gives CDR1 SNHLY, CDR2 FYNNEI. The ends lost 6 bases at V and 3 bases at J; junction bases unmatched: 4. The CDR3 length is 14 residues. Written as DNA, the CDR3 is TGTGCCAGCAGAACAGGGGGTTACTACAATGAGCAGTTCTTC. It yields the protein CASRTGGYYNEQFF.

This clone appeared a few times. This sequence joins TRBV6-2 or TRBV6-3 and TRBJ2-7; D is ambiguous. The CDR3 is 13 residues long. CDR1 and CDR2 from the germline V gene are MNHEY and SVGEGT. The V end was cut by 0 bases, the J end by 4 bases, with 7 bases between. The CDR3 loop is CASSYSNTYEQYF. DNA of the CDR3: TGTGCCAGCAGTTACTCGAATACATACGAGCAGTACTTC.

The V gene is TRBV11-2, the J gene TRBJ2-7; TRBD1 aligns across 7 bases. Trimming at V came to 5 bases and at J to 1 base, leaving 5 bases not matched to a gene. This CDR3 is built from 14 residues. Germline lookup yields CDR1 SGHAT and CDR2 FQNNGV. The DNA for the CDR3 is TGTGCCAGCAGCAACCGACAGGGTTCCTACGAGCAGTACTTC. Translated, it gives CASSNRQGSYEQYF.

The gene calls are TRBV5-4 and TRBJ2-3; 7 bases agree with TRBD2. The ends lost 4 bases at V and 0 bases at J; junction bases unmatched: 5. The CDR3 covers 15 residues. Per the germline V gene, CDR1 is SGHNT and CDR2 is YYREEE (reference sequence). Here the CDR3 DNA reads TGTGCCAGCAGCCCGGGACTATCTAGCACAGATACGCAGTATTTT. It encodes CASSPGLSSTDTQYF.

As DNA, the CDR3 is TGTGCCTGGAGTAAGGGGCAGGCGGTTGAAAAACTGTTTTTT. This encodes CAWSKGQAVEKLFF. The rearrangement links TRBV30 to TRBJ1-4; D perhaps matches TRBD1 (5 bases). The CDR3 extends over 14 amino acids. Germline V gene sequence: CDR1 GTSNPN, CDR2 SVGIG (reference sequence). The V end was cut by 2 bases, the J end by 7 bases, with 14 bases between.

In DNA, the CDR3 is TGTGCCAGCAGCCAAGGTTCGGTCCGTGGCATTCAGTACTTC. Encoded protein: CASSQGSVRGIQYF. The J gene is TRBJ2-4, the V gene TRBV3-1 (or the pseudogene TRBV3-2), with D uncertain. The CDR3 is 14 amino acids. V lost 1 base and J lost 9, with 13 bases in between. Germline V lookup: CDR1 LGHDT, CDR2 YNNKEL (reference sequence).

This clone has a handful of counts. The chain recombines TRBV9 with TRBJ2-2; D might be TRBD1 (6 bases). The CDR3 spans 13 residues. V shed 1 base and J shed 6 bases, with 7 bases lying between them. Germline V CDR1 and CDR2: SGDLS, YYNGEE. The CDR3 coding sequence is TGTGCCAGCAGCGTATCAGGGGCCGGGGAGCTGTTTTTT. The encoded protein is CASSVSGAGELFF.

The CDR3 loop reads CASRRVEGWSTGELFF. In DNA, the CDR3 is TGTGCCAGCAGGAGGGTAGAGGGATGGAGCACCGGGGAGCTGTTTTTT. The rearrangement uses TRBV2 and TRBJ2-2; weak D call: TRBD2 (5 bases). This CDR3 region has 16 residues. The V end was cut by 6 bases, the J end by 4 bases, with 18 bases between. The germline V gene encodes CDR1 SNHLY and CDR2 FYNNEI.

This clone was picked up a small number of times. V is TRBV7-2 and J is TRBJ2-3; TRBD2 is a possible D gene (6 bases). V was clipped by 0 bases and J by 1 base, with 11 bases between them. The CDR3 consists of 16 residues. CDR1 and CDR2 from the germline V gene are SGHTA and FQGNSA. The CDR3 DNA sequence: TGTGCCAGCAGCTTAGCGGGGGGTGCGCGCACAGATACGCAGTATTTT. This translates into CASSLAGGARTDTQYF. Complete variable domain (other parts from reference TRBV7-2 and TRBJ2-3): GAGVSQSPSNKVTEKGKDVELRCDPISGHTALYWYRQSLGQGLEFLIYFQGNSAPDKSGLPSDRFSAERTGGSVSTLTIQRTQQEDSAVYLCASSLAGGARTDTQYFGPGTRLTVL.

V gene TRBV6-2 or TRBV6-3 combines with J gene TRBJ2-7, with TRBD1 identical over 7 bases. J lost 4 bases, V lost 4 bases, and 7 bases had no gene match. CDR3 length: 14 residues. The germline V gene encodes CDR1 MNHEY and CDR2 SVGEGT. The CDR3 nucleotides read TGTGCCAGCAGTTCCCCCGGGACAGCATACGAGCAGTACTTC. Translation gives CASSSPGTAYEQYF.